What follows describes a single TCR beta chain. This same CDR3 is encoded by further DNA sequences in the sample. Germline V gene sequence: CDR1 SGHRS, CDR2 YFSETQ. The CDR3 sequence is 15 residues long. V lost 0 bases and J lost 7; bases outside the gene matches: 4. The sample comes from a study of blood T cell repertoires in COVID-19. At the level of the study: The origin of the acute and convalescent COVID-19 samples was the United States, Italy and Spain. T cells, B-cell-depleted T cells, or PBMCs supplied cDNA or gDNA.

Original handling: Quantification of nucleated cells was approximated via reference gene primer amplification. Sequenced by immunoSEQ multiplex PCR; TCRdb stores in-frame clones only, minus some. That table furnishes V, J and clone size, whereas the DNA furnished D and trimming. The table records 200,000 to 250,000 clones, about 88% of them present only once. The clonotype comes from a man over 45 who had recovered from COVID-19. Specimen: peripheral blood. V is TRBV5-1 and J is TRBJ2-1; 10 bases align to TRBD2. Here the CDR3 DNA reads TGCGCCAGCAGCTTGGTAGCGGGAGGTAGTAATGAGCAGTTCTTC. Protein product: CASSLVAGGSNEQFF.